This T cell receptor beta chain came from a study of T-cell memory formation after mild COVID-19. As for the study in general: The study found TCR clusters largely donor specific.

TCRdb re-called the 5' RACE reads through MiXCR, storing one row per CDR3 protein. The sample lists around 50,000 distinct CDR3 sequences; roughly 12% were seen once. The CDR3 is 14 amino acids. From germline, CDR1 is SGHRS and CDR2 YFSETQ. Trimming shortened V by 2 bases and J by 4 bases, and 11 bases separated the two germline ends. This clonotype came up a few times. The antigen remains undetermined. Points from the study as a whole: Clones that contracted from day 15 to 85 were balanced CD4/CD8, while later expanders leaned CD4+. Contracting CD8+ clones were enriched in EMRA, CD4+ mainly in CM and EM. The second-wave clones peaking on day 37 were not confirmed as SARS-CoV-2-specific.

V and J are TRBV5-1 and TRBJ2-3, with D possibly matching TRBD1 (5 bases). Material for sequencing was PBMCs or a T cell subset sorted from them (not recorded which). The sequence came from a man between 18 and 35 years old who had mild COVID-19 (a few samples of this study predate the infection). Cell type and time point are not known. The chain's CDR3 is CASSFLGAPDTQYF. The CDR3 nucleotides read TGCGCCAGCAGCTTTCTAGGGGCCCCAGATACGCAGTATTTT.